A single sample is the source of the 28 T cell receptor beta chains below, sequenced in a study of shared clonotypes between healthy human individuals (dated by TCRdb to the early 2020s). Library construction relied on the immunoSEQ multiplex PCR assay. TCRdb limited this immuneACCESS table to in-frame rearrangements with V and J called. A share of clones is missing; checked studies link under half to unresolved V genes, and the rest is unexplained. The sample table shows around 510,000 clones, and 95% to 97% are seen once. The biggest ten clones account for about 0.06% of the sample. The sequencing input was naive CD4+ T cells sorted from blood. Per the publication, the cell subset or site label means: CD45RA+ positively selected. These receptors were obtained from a woman in her 30s in good health.

The chain recombines TRBV9 with TRBJ2-7; possible D gene TRBD2, 5 bases. CDR3 length: 14 residues. V gave up 0 bases and J gave up 2 bases, with 9 bases separating them. Germline lookup yields CDR1 SGDLS and CDR2 YYNGEE. CDR3 in amino acids: CASSVGSGTYEQYF. The CDR3 DNA reads TGTGCCAGCAGCGTAGGAAGCGGAACCTACGAGCAGTACTTC.

The V call is TRBV27, the J call TRBJ2-7; the D is unclear. Germline V CDR1 and CDR2: MNHEY, SMNVEV (reference sequence). This CDR3 contains 14 residues. Trimming removed 4 bases from V and 3 bases from J, with 13 bases in between. CDR3 residues: CASSSLTGLYEQYF. CDR3 DNA sequence: TGTGCCAGCAGTTCCCTGACTGGGCTCTACGAGCAGTACTTC.

The V call is TRBV2, the J call TRBJ1-2; TRBD1 agrees at 8 bases. The CDR3 extends over 15 amino acids. Germline V gives CDR1 SNHLY, CDR2 FYNNEI. After removal of 7 bases from V and 2 bases from J, the junction contained 9 bases not matched to a gene. This CDR3 is CASTTQGAVNYGYTF. Here the CDR3 DNA reads TGTGCCAGCACTACTCAGGGGGCAGTCAACTATGGCTACACCTTC.

The J gene is TRBJ1-1, the V gene TRBV5-1, with TRBD1 identical over 7 bases. Germline assignment: CDR1 SGHRS and CDR2 YFSETQ. V was clipped by 0 bases and J by 7 bases; unmatched bases: 6. This CDR3 has 14 amino acids. Here the CDR3 DNA reads TGCGCCAGCAGCTTGGAGGACAGGATAAGTGAAGCTTTCTTT. This encodes CASSLEDRISEAFF.

The J gene is TRBJ1-1, the V gene TRBV2; unclear D gene. CDR1 SNHLY and CDR2 FYNNEI come from the germline V gene. The CDR3 has 13 residues. Trimming shortened V by 3 bases and J by 2 bases, and 7 bases separated the two germline ends. CDR3 in amino acids: CASSEEINTEAFF. Written as DNA, the CDR3 is TGTGCCAGCAGTGAGGAGATAAACACTGAAGCTTTCTTT.

The V and J genes are TRBV5-4 and TRBJ1-1; D is undetermined. Trimming pared 0 bases from V and 1 base from J, leaving 10 bases between. This CDR3 contains 15 residues. Germline V gene sequence: CDR1 SGHNT, CDR2 YYREEE (reference sequence). DNA for the CDR3: TGTGCCAGCAGCTTGGAGCCCAGACGGAACACTGAAGCTTTCTTT. It specifies CASSLEPRRNTEAFF.

The chain has TRBV5-8 and TRBJ2-7, with TRBD1 identical over 10 bases. The germline V gene encodes CDR1 SGHTS and CDR2 YDEGEE. V shed 3 bases, J shed 4 bases, and the junction held 4 bases outside the gene matches. The CDR3 is 14 residues long. The DNA for the CDR3 is TGTGCCAGCAGCTCCGGGACAGGGGCGTACGAGCAGTACTTC. Amino acids: CASSSGTGAYEQYF.

CDR3 amino acids: CASSYQTPTYGNEQFF. The CDR3, as DNA: TGTGCCAGCAGTTACCAGACACCGACCTACGGCAATGAGCAGTTCTTC. The rearrangement links TRBV6-5 to TRBJ2-1; D remains ambiguous. V gave up 2 bases and J gave up 6 bases, with 17 bases separating them. The CDR3 has 16 residues. Germline assignment: CDR1 MNHEY and CDR2 SVGAGI.

The chain links TRBV4-2 to TRBJ2-5; 8 bases agree with TRBD1. The V gene's germline CDR1 is LGHNA and CDR2 YNFKEQ. This CDR3 region has 15 residues. V gave up 6 bases and J gave up 0 bases; unmatched junction bases: 6. The CDR3 DNA follows: TGTGCCAGCAGTCAAAGACAGGGGTACCAAGAGACCCAGTACTTC. This translates into CASSQRQGYQETQYF.

The rearrangement links TRBV10-1 to TRBJ2-3, with D unresolved. V lost 2 bases and J lost 2, with 2 bases in between. The germline gives CDR1 WNHNN, CDR2 SYGVQD (reference sequence). The CDR3 totals 12 residues. CDR3 in amino acids: CASSENTDTQYF. CDR3 nucleotide sequence: TGCGCCAGCAGTGAGAACACAGATACGCAGTATTTT.

The genes are TRBV5-6 and TRBJ2-1; D not resolved. The CDR3 is 16 residues long. Germline CDR1 and CDR2: SGHDT and YYEEEE. V was clipped by 1 base and J by 0 bases, with 11 bases between them. CDR3 protein: CASSLLGKSSYNEQFF. As DNA, the CDR3 is TGTGCCAGCAGCTTGTTGGGAAAGAGCTCCTACAATGAGCAGTTCTTC.

The V and J genes are TRBV5-1 and TRBJ1-1; 8 bases line up with TRBD1. The V and J ends lost 1 base and 0 bases, in that order; junction bases with no gene match: 5. CDR1 is SGHRS, CDR2 YFSETQ, per germline. CDR3 length equals 16 residues. CDR3: CASSLSRTGMNTEAFF. CDR3 DNA sequence: TGCGCCAGCAGCTTGTCCCGGACAGGGATGAACACTGAAGCTTTCTTT. The entire variable domain, with the rest obtained from reference TRBV5-1 and TRBJ1-1, is as follows: KAGVTQTPRYLIKTRGQQVTLSCSPISGHRSVSWYQQTPGQGLQFLFEYFSETQRNKGNFPGRFSGRQFSNSRSEMNVSTLELGDSALYLCASSLSRTGMNTEAFFGQGTRLTVV.

The chain carries TRBV11-2 and TRBJ2-7; 7 positions agree with TRBD1. This CDR3 is built from 15 residues. The ends lost 4 bases at V and 2 bases at J; junction bases unmatched: 8. Germline V gene data show CDR1 as SGHAT and CDR2 as FQNNGV. The CDR3 nucleotides are TGTGCCAGCAGCTCCCTACCGGGACAGACCTACGAGCAGTACTTC. Protein: CASSSLPGQTYEQYF.

V is TRBV10-3 and J is TRBJ2-1; D is possibly TRBD1 (7 bases). Germline-derived CDR1 and CDR2 are ENHRY and SYGVKD. The CDR3 runs 17 residues. V lost 4 bases and J lost 6, with 22 bases in between. The CDR3 DNA reads as TGTGCCATCAGTGGGGGTGACAGGGAGGCGCGGGGCAATGAGCAGTTCTTC. This gives the protein CAISGGDREARGNEQFF.

V and J are TRBV7-3 and TRBJ1-2; 10 bases fit TRBD1. Germline values: CDR1 SGHTA, CDR2 FQGTGA. CDR3 length: 19 amino acids. Losses at the gene ends were 6 bases for V and 4 bases for J; bases not matched to a gene: 20. The CDR3 DNA reads as TGTGCCAGCAGTCTACCGGGACAGGGGCCAAAGGCCCGCCTCTATGGCTACACCTTC. Translation gives CASSLPGQGPKARLYGYTF.

The CDR3 DNA follows: TGCGCCAGCAGCTTGGGTGAAGTAGCGGGGGGAAGCTCCTACGAGCAGTACTTC. Its protein is CASSLGEVAGGSSYEQYF. V is TRBV5-1 and J is TRBJ2-7; 10 bases align to TRBD2. Germline V lookup: CDR1 SGHRS, CDR2 YFSETQ. The V segment lost 0 bases and the J segment 0 bases; nucleotides outside the gene matches: 9. The CDR3 runs 18 residues.

The J gene is TRBJ2-7, the V gene TRBV28; perhaps TRBD1 as D (7 bases). The germline V gene encodes CDR1 MDHEN and CDR2 SYDVKM. V lost 8 bases, J lost 3 bases, and 14 bases lay in between. The CDR3 length is 13 residues. The CDR3 region has the DNA TGTGCCAGCGGCAGGGGGGAAAACTACGAGCAGTACTTC. Amino acid sequence: CASGRGENYEQYF.

This clone was observed a single time. The chain is built from TRBV14 and TRBJ2-5, with D possibly being TRBD1 (6 bases). The CDR3 is 17 amino acids. V was clipped by 4 bases and J by 2 bases, with 20 bases between them. Germline V lookup: CDR1 SGHDN, CDR2 FVKESK. Here the CDR3 DNA reads TGTGCCAGCAGCCCGACAGGAACAATCACTCAACAAGAGACCCAGTACTTC. It yields the protein CASSPTGTITQQETQYF. Drawing the rest from reference TRBV14 and TRBJ2-5, the complete variable domain is EAGVTQFPSHSVIEKGQTVTLRCDPISGHDNLYWYRRVMGKEIKFLLHFVKESKQDESGMPNNRFLAERTGGTYSTLKVQPAELEDSGVYFCASSPTGTITQQETQYFGPGTRLLVL.

The chain is built from TRBV27 and TRBJ2-3; D unresolved. CDR1 and CDR2 from the germline V gene are MNHEY and SMNVEV (reference sequence). The CDR3 is 14 residues long. Between the trimmed V and J ends, which lost 4 bases and 2 bases, there was a span of 10 bases. The DNA of the CDR3 is TGTGCCAGCAGTTCCACCAAAGACACAGATACGCAGTATTTT. Translation: CASSSTKDTDTQYF.

This clone was seen once. The chain recombines TRBV27 with TRBJ2-1; TRBD2 aligns across 11 bases. CDR3 length equals 15 residues. Germline values: CDR1 MNHEY, CDR2 SMNVEV (reference sequence). J lost 9 bases, V lost 3 bases, and 7 bases had no gene match. The CDR3 bases are TGTGCCAGCAGTTTGGTAGCGGGAGGGAAAATTGAGCAGTTCTTC. Protein sequence: CASSLVAGGKIEQFF.

This clone was detected once. The chain uses TRBV6-5 and TRBJ2-1; TRBD2 aligns across 9 bases. The CDR3 covers 15 residues. Germline CDR1 is MNHEY and CDR2 is SVGAGI. V gave up 2 bases and J gave up 7 bases; unmatched junction bases: 6. CDR3 nucleotides: TGTGCCAGCAGTTACCGAGGACTAGCGTCGAATGAGCAGTTCTTC. It is translated as CASSYRGLASNEQFF.

The chain couples TRBV28 to TRBJ2-1; 12 positions agree with TRBD2. CDR3 length: 15 residues. CDR1 MDHEN and CDR2 SYDVKM come from the germline V gene. J lost 8 bases, V lost 1 base, and 3 bases had no gene match. CDR3 sequence reads: CASSLSLAGGDEQFF. The CDR3 DNA follows: TGTGCCAGCAGTTTATCCCTAGCGGGAGGGGATGAGCAGTTCTTC.

V usage is TRBV2 and J usage is TRBJ2-7, with 12 positions matching TRBD1. From germline, CDR1 is SNHLY and CDR2 FYNNEI. This CDR3 has 15 amino acids. Trimming cost V 6 bases and J 4 bases; bases outside gene matches: 7. In DNA, the CDR3 is TGTGCCAGCAGACCCGGGACAGGGGGCTGGTACGAGCAGTACTTC. This gives the protein CASRPGTGGWYEQYF. Full variable domain (rest looked up from reference TRBV2 and TRBJ2-7): EPEVTQTPSHQVTQMGQEVILRCVPISNHLYFYWYRQILGQKVEFLVSFYNNEISEKSEIFDDQFSVERPDGSNFTLKIRSTKLEDSAMYFCASRPGTGGWYEQYFGPGTRLTVT.

The J gene is TRBJ2-7, the V gene TRBV6-6; 9 nucleotides match TRBD1. The CDR3 is 15 residues long. V was clipped by 5 bases and J by 7 bases; unmatched bases: 12. CDR1 is MNHNY and CDR2 is SVGAGI in the germline V gene (reference sequence). CDR3 region: CASSPSPGQGWEQYF. In nucleotides, the CDR3 is TGTGCCAGCAGTCCCTCACCGGGACAGGGTTGGGAGCAGTACTTC.

The chain couples TRBV7-9 to TRBJ1-4, with TRBD1 as a possible D gene (5 bases). The germline gives CDR1 SEHNR, CDR2 FQNEAQ (reference sequence). CDR3 length: 17 amino acids. Deletions cut 6 bases from V and 3 bases from J, with 20 bases between. Here the CDR3 DNA reads TGTGCCAGCAGTCCAGAGGGCAGGGCGTTTTCTAATGAAAAACTGTTTTTT. It specifies CASSPEGRAFSNEKLFF.

The rearrangement uses TRBV11-2 and TRBJ2-1; D is perhaps TRBD1 (6 bases). The CDR3 runs 15 residues. Germline CDR1 is SGHAT and CDR2 is FQNNGV. V lost 1 base and J 6 bases, leaving 13 bases between the germline ends. CDR3 protein: CASSLVGQRSNEQFF. The CDR3 DNA is TGTGCCAGCAGCTTAGTAGGACAGCGGAGCAATGAGCAGTTCTTC. Drawing the rest from reference TRBV11-2 and TRBJ2-1, the complete variable domain is EAGVAQSPRYKIIEKRQSVAFWCNPISGHATLYWYQQILGQGPKLLIQFQNNGVVDDSQLPKDRFSAERLKGVDSTLKIQPAKLEDSAVYLCASSLVGQRSNEQFFGPGTRLTVL.

This clone was seen more than once but under ten times. This chain uses TRBV5-4 with TRBJ2-1; D gene uncertain. CDR1 is SGHNT and CDR2 is YYREEE in the germline V gene (reference sequence). V was clipped by 2 bases and J by 7 bases, with 7 bases between them. The CDR3 runs to 12 residues. CDR3 amino acids: CASSFLGNEQFF. The DNA for the CDR3 is TGTGCCAGCAGCTTCTTGGGGAATGAGCAGTTCTTC. Full variable domain (rest looked up from reference TRBV5-4 and TRBJ2-1): ETGVTQSPTHLIKTRGQQVTLRCSSQSGHNTVSWYQQALGQGPQFIFQYYREEENGRGNFPPRFSGLQFPNYSSELNVNALELDDSALYLCASSFLGNEQFFGPGTRLTVL.

The chain has TRBV5-1 and TRBJ2-1; D perhaps matches TRBD2 (5 bases). Germline V gene sequence: CDR1 SGHRS, CDR2 YFSETQ. There are 13 residues in the CDR3. V lost 2 bases and J 6 bases, leaving 9 bases between the germline ends. The CDR3 nucleotides read TGCGCCAGCAGCTTCGGGGTTTCCAATGAGCAGTTCTTC. It codes for CASSFGVSNEQFF.